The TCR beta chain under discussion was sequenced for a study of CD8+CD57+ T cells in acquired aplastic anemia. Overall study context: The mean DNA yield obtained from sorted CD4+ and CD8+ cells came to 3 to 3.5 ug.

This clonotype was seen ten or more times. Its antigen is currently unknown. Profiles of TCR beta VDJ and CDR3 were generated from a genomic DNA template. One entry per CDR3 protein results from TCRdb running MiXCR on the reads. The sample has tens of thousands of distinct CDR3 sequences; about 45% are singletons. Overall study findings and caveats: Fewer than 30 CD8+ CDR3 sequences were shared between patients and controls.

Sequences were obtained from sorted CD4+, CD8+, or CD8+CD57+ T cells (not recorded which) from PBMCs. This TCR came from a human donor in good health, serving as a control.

Here the CDR3 DNA reads TGCGCCAGCAGTGAGTCGACGTGGACTGAAGCTTTCTTT. It is translated as CASSESTWTEAFF. This sequence joins TRBV10-1 and TRBJ1-1, with D uncertain. V was trimmed by 0 bases and J by 5 bases, leaving 7 bases between them. CDR1 and CDR2 from the germline V gene are WNHNN and SYGVQD (reference sequence). CDR3 length: 13 amino acids.